This TCR beta chain comes out of a study of blood T cell repertoires in COVID-19. Study as a whole: Each recovered donor of Cohort 3 presented with two negative PCRs, clearance, or symptom resolution. PBMCs, B-cell-depleted T cells, or T cells were the source of the cDNA or gDNA that made up the material.

Cohort placement rested on clinical history that participants reported themselves. Per the germline V gene, CDR1 is MGHRA and CDR2 is YSYEKL. The CDR3 runs to 14 residues. Trimming stripped 1 base from V and 3 bases from J, with 7 bases between. Source study methods: Amplifying reference gene primers gave estimates of nucleated cell counts. The repertoire was sequenced with immunoSEQ multiplex PCR; TCRdb's copy has only in-frame clones and lacks some. For V, J and clone size, that table is used; D and trimming come from the DNA. The sample contains more than 300,000 clones, around 87% of which appear only once.

V gene TRBV4-1 combines with J gene TRBJ2-1; D is uncertain. The sequencing input was PBMCs or T cells enriched from blood (not recorded which). The receptor was isolated from a man aged 40-49 years in a cohort exposed to, infected with or recovered from COVID-19 (not recorded which). The CDR3 DNA reads as TGCGCCAGCAGCCAAGTCTTGAGCTACAATGAGCAGTTCTTC. Translation: CASSQVLSYNEQFF.